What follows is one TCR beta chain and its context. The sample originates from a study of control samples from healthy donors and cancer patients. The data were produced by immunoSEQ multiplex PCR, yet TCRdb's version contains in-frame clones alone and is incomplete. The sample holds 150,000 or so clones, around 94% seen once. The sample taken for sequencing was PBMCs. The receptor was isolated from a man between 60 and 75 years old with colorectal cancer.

The CDR3 loop reads CASRRAGYTEAFF. CDR3 coding DNA: TGTGCCAGCAGGCGGGCGGGGTATACTGAAGCTTTCTTT. The chain employs TRBV27 and TRBJ1-1; D ambiguous. Trimming left V 6 bases short and J 5 bases short, with 13 bases between. CDR1 MNHEY and CDR2 SMNVEV come from the germline V gene (reference sequence). The CDR3 is 13 residues long.